Below, one TCR beta chain is given with its context. This record comes from a study of technical replicates of blood from a handful of donors. The repertoire was sequenced with immunoSEQ multiplex PCR; TCRdb's copy has only in-frame clones and lacks some. The sample lists 60,000 to 65,000 clones; around 87% were seen once. Sequencing was carried out using PBMCs. The receptor was derived from a human donor in good health. Some clones in this sample may be carry-over from other donors' samples.

The CDR3 protein is CATSNYYEQYF. Here the CDR3 DNA reads TGTGCCACCAGCAATTATTACGAGCAGTACTTC. This sequence joins TRBV15 and TRBJ2-7; D gene unclear. The germline V gene encodes CDR1 LNHNV and CDR2 YYDKDF (reference sequence). Deletions cut 4 bases from V and 4 bases from J, with 5 bases between. The CDR3 consists of 11 residues.